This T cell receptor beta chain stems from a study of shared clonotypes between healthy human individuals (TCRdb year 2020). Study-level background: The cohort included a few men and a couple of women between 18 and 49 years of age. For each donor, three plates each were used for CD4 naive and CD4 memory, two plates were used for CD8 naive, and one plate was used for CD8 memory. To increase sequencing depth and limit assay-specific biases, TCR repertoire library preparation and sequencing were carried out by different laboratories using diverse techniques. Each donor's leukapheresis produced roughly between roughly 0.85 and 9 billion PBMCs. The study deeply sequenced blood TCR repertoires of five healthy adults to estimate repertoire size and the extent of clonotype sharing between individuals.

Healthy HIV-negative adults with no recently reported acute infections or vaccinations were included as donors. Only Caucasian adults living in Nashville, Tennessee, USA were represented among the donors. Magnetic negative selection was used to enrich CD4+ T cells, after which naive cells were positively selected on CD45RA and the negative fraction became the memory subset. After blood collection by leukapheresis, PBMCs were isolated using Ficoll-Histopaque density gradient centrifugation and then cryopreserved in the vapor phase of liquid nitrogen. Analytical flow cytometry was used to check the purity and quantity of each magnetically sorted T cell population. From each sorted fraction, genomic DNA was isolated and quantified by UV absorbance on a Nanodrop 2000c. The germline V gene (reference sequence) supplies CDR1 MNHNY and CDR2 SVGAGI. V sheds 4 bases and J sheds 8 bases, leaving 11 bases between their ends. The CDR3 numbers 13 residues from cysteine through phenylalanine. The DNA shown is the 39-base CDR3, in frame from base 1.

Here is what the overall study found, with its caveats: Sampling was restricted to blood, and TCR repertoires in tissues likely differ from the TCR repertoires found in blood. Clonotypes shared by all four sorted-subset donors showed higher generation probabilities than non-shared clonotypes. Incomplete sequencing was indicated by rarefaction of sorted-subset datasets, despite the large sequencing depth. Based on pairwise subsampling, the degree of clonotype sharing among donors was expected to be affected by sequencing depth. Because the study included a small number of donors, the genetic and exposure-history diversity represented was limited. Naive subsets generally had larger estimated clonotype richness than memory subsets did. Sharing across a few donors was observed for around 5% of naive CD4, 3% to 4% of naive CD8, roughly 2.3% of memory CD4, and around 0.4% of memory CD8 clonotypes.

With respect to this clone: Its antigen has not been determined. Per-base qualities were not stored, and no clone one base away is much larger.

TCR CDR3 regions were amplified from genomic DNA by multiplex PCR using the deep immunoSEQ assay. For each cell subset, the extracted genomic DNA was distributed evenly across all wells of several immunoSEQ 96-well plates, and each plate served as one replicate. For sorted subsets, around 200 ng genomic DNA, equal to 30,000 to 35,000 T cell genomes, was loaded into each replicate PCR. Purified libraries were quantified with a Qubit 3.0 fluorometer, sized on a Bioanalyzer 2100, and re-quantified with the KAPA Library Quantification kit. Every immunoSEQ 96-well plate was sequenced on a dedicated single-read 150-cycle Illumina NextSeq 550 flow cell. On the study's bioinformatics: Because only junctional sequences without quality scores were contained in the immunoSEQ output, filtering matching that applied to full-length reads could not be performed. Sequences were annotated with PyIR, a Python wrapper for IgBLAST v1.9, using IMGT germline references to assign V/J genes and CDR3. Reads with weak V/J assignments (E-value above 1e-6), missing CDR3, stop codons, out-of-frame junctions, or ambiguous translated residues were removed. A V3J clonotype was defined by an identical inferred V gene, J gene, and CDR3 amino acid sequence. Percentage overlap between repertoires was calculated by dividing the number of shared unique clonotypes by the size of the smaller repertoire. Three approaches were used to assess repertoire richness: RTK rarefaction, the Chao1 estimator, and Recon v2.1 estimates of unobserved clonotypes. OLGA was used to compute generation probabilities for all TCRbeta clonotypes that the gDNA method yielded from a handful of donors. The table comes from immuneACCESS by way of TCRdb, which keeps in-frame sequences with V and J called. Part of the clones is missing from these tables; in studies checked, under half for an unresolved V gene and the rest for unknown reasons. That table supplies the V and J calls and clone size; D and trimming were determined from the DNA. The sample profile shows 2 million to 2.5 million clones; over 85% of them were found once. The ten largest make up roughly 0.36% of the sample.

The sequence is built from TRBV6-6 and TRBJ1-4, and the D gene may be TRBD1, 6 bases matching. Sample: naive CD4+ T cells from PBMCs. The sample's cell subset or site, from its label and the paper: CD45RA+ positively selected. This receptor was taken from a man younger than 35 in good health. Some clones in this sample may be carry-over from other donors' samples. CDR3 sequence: CASSSRQAEKLFF. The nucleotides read TGTGCCAGCAGTTCCCGACAGGCGGAAAAACTGTTTTTT.